These T cell receptor beta chains were read from a single sample in a study of vaccination and CD4 T cells after COVID-19. Their antigen targets remain unknown. One entry per CDR3 protein results from TCRdb running MiXCR on the PCR reads. This table holds roughly 16,000 distinct CDR3 sequences, 45% to 65% found once. Sequenced input: CD4+ T cells from blood, cultured in vitro. The receptor set was obtained from a human donor who had recovered from COVID-19. Each CDR3 is given with its conserved first and last residue. The order of the fields is J gene, clone size, D gene, V gene, CDR3 protein, CDR3 DNA. A D gene is named only where the DNA matches it firmly. Size is omitted from some rows. Given values are once, few, many or a class for expanded clones.

TRBJ2-4,NA,NA,TRBV6-2/TRBV6-3,CASRNNHRDQYF,TGTGCCAGCAGAAATAATCACAGGGATCAGTACTTC
TRBJ2-5,NA,TRBD2,TRBV20-1,CSALGTSGKETQYF,TGCAGTGCCCTAGGGACTAGCGGGAAAGAGACCCAGTACTTC
TRBJ2-5,few,TRBD1,TRBV7-2,CASSKNRGGQETQYF,TGTGCCAGCAGCAAAAACAGGGGCGGTCAAGAGACCCAGTACTTC
TRBJ2-7,NA,NA,TRBV2,CASSGVGDIEQYF,TGTGCCAGCAGTGGGGTCGGGGATATCGAGCAGTACTTC
TRBJ2-1,NA,TRBD2,TRBV6-2/TRBV6-3,CASRFLTSGSSYNEQFF,TGTGCCAGCAGATTCCTAACTAGCGGGAGTTCCTACAATGAGCAGTTCTTC
TRBJ2-5,few,TRBD2,TRBV11-3,CASSLASGRAFVTQYF,TGTGCCAGCAGCCTTGCTAGCGGGAGGGCATTCGTGACCCAGTACTTC
TRBJ2-7,NA,TRBD2,TRBV20-1,CSANPITTVLAGVSYEQYF,TGCAGTGCTAACCCAATTACGACAGTACTAGCGGGAGTGTCCTACGAGCAGTACTTC
TRBJ2-3,NA,NA,TRBV6-1,CASKERENTQYF,TGTGCCAGCAAGGAAAGGGAAAATACGCAGTATTTT
TRBJ2-5,NA,TRBD1,TRBV20-1,CSAQGDQETQYF,TGCAGTGCCCAGGGGGACCAAGAGACCCAGTACTTC
TRBJ2-7,NA,NA,TRBV6-2/TRBV6-3,CASSPDRWHEQYF,TGTGCCAGCAGTCCGGATAGGTGGCACGAGCAGTACTTC
TRBJ2-2,NA,TRBD1,TRBV2,CASKGTENTGELFF,TGTGCCAGCAAGGGGACAGAAAACACCGGGGAGCTGTTTTTT
TRBJ2-2,NA,NA,TRBV5-1,CASSLAGWGAGELFF,TGCGCCAGCAGCTTGGCCGGGTGGGGCGCCGGGGAGCTGTTTTTT
TRBJ2-4,once,NA,TRBV7-2,CASSLNPSWAKNIQYF,TGTGCCAGCAGCTTAAACCCATCGTGGGCCAAAAACATTCAGTACTTC
TRBJ2-7,NA,TRBD1,TRBV27,CASRRTGTGSYEQYF,TGTGCCAGCAGGCGAACCGGGACAGGGTCCTACGAGCAGTACTTC
TRBJ2-3,NA,NA,TRBV20-1,CSARTDSPDTQYF,TGCAGTGCTAGAACGGACAGCCCAGATACGCAGTATTTT
TRBJ1-5,NA,NA,TRBV11-1,CASSLGGGGNQPQHF,TGTGCCAGCAGCTTGGGCGGGGGGGGCAATCAGCCCCAGCATTTT
TRBJ1-1,NA,NA,TRBV11-1,CASSLLSGTEAFF,TGTGCCAGCAGCTTACTTAGTGGAACTGAAGCTTTCTTT
TRBJ2-5,NA,TRBD2,TRBV12-3/TRBV12-4,CASSSLAGDGQETQYF,TGTGCCAGCAGTTCCTTAGCGGGGGACGGCCAAGAGACCCAGTACTTC
TRBJ1-1,few,NA,TRBV20-1,CSARDRASFTEAFF,TGCAGTGCTAGAGATCGGGCTTCTTTCACTGAAGCTTTCTTT
TRBJ2-7,few,NA,TRBV7-2,CASSSRDYEQYF,TGTGCCAGCAGCTCCAGAGATTACGAGCAGTACTTC
TRBJ2-5,NA,NA,TRBV20-1,CSATHPLFTGPIPKETQYF,TGCAGTGCTACCCACCCCCTCTTCACTGGCCCGATTCCCAAAGAGACCCAGTACTTC
TRBJ1-6,NA,NA,TRBV2,CASGLTGLPSPLHF,TGTGCCAGCGGATTGACAGGACTTCCTTCACCCCTCCACTTT
TRBJ1-1,NA,TRBD1,TRBV2,CASSGQGMNTEAFF,TGTGCCAGCAGTGGACAGGGGATGAACACTGAAGCTTTCTTT
TRBJ1-1,NA,NA,TRBV11-3,CASSLTGWSDEAFF,TGTGCCAGCAGCTTAACAGGATGGTCTGATGAAGCTTTCTTT
TRBJ2-7,NA,NA,TRBV27,CASSLGVGSSYEQYF,TGTGCCAGCAGTTTAGGTGTAGGGTCCTCCTACGAGCAGTACTTC
TRBJ1-1,NA,NA,TRBV20-1,CSASQEMNTEAFF,TGCAGTGCTAGCCAGGAGATGAACACTGAAGCTTTCTTT
TRBJ2-3,NA,TRBD2,TRBV15,CATSRGGGRTDTQYF,TGTGCCACCAGCAGAGGCGGGGGGCGCACAGATACGCAGTATTTT
TRBJ1-2,large,NA,TRBV6-1,CASSSVAGYGYTF,TGTGCCAGCTCGTCCGTCGCGGGCTATGGCTACACCTTC
TRBJ1-1,few,NA,TRBV6-1,CASSWVGDTEAFF,TGTGCCAGCAGCTGGGTGGGGGACACTGAAGCTTTCTTT
TRBJ2-1,NA,TRBD2,TRBV27,CASRTSGSSYNEQFF,TGTGCCAGCAGGACTAGCGGGAGCTCCTACAATGAGCAGTTCTTC
TRBJ2-2,few,NA,TRBV11-2,CASSFRLYTGELFF,TGTGCCAGCAGCTTTAGACTGTACACCGGGGAGCTGTTTTTT
TRBJ1-4,NA,NA,TRBV27,CASSSSRGSTNEKLFF,TGTGCCAGCAGTTCCTCCCGGGGCTCAACTAATGAAAAACTGTTTTTT
TRBJ2-6,once,TRBD1,TRBV6-2/TRBV6-3,CASIPGQGAPGANVLTF,TGTGCCAGCATCCCGGGACAGGGGGCGCCTGGGGCCAACGTCCTGACTTTC
TRBJ1-1,few,NA,TRBV20-1,CSARALKGGDTEAFF,TGCAGTGCTAGAGCCCTAAAGGGAGGAGACACTGAAGCTTTCTTT
TRBJ2-5,NA,TRBD1,TRBV20-1,CSATTGTAQETQYF,TGCAGTGCTACCACCGGGACAGCACAAGAGACCCAGTACTTC
TRBJ2-3,NA,NA,TRBV19,CASEPGYMGTQYF,TGTGCCAGTGAACCAGGTTACATGGGTACGCAGTATTTT
TRBJ2-5,few,TRBD2,TRBV6-1,CASTFGGTLEETQYF,TGTGCCAGCACTTTCGGGGGGACCTTGGAAGAGACCCAGTACTTC
TRBJ1-6,NA,NA,TRBV5-8,CASSLFTGLTSYNSPLHF,TGTGCCAGCAGCTTGTTCACAGGCTTAACCTCCTATAATTCACCCCTCCACTTT
TRBJ2-2,NA,NA,TRBV5-3,CARSFDSHRRNTGELFF,TGTGCCAGAAGCTTCGACTCACACAGGAGGAACACCGGGGAGCTGTTTTTT
TRBJ1-2,NA,TRBD1,TRBV6-5,CASSYTGTGVYTF,TGTGCCAGCAGTTACACCGGGACAGGGGTTTACACCTTC
TRBJ2-3,NA,NA,TRBV6-1,CASSEALGGGTDTQYF,TGTGCCAGCAGTGAAGCGCTAGGGGGAGGCACAGATACGCAGTATTTT